This T cell receptor beta chain was profiled in a study of cytomegalovirus exposure and HLA in healthy donors. Study observations and caveats: Some V segments could not be told apart, so they were left out, TRBV6-2 and TRBV6-3 among them. A later analysis by the authors found several of the most significant clusters apparently linked to common viral pathogens.

The CDR3 totals 17 residues. The germline V gene has CDR1 SGHTA and CDR2 FQGNSA. V shed 1 base, J shed 8 bases, and the junction held 13 bases outside the gene matches. With respect to this clone: Its antigen is still unknown.

Researchers ran the PCR with 60 Vbeta and 13 Jbeta primers. Measured with immunoSEQ multiplex PCR; TCRdb has only the in-frame clones, and not every one. The repertoire holds 170,000 or so clones, with around 80% as singletons. Donors showed nominal health when sampled, although they likely had unrecorded immune exposures. The sample was PBMCs. This clonotype originated in a woman between 50 and 59 years old in good health and CMV-seropositive. The rearrangement joins TRBV7-2 to TRBJ1-4, with TRBD1 matching over 7 bases. The CDR3 spells CASSLGQGHVAGEKLFF. The CDR3 nucleotides are TGTGCCAGCAGCTTAGGACAGGGCCACGTTGCGGGGGAAAAACTGTTTTTT.